This entry is about one T cell receptor beta chain. Germline V gene lookup returns CDR1 LNHDA and CDR2 SQIVND (reference sequence). The CDR3 is 13 amino acids. Trimming removed 6 bases at V and 0 bases at J, with 3 bases between. These data belong to a study of shared clonotypes between healthy human individuals. Overall study: The people who gave samples were a couple of women and three men aged 18 to 49.

Deep level was the assay's run setting. For each subset, genomic DNA was distributed in equal portions over several immunoSEQ plates. Libraries were prepared by immunoSEQ multiplex PCR; TCRdb keeps only in-frame clonotypes and omits some of them. The sample has 950,000 to 1,300,000 clones, around 74% seen once; the top ten hold approximately 1.5%. The sequence was collected from a young man in good health. The chain has TRBV19 and TRBJ2-6, with D uncertain. Source material: memory CD4+ T cells sorted from blood. Sample subset: CD45RA-negative fraction. CDR3 region: CASRASGANVLTF. CDR3 in DNA: TGTGCCAGTAGGGCCTCTGGGGCCAACGTCCTGACTTTC.